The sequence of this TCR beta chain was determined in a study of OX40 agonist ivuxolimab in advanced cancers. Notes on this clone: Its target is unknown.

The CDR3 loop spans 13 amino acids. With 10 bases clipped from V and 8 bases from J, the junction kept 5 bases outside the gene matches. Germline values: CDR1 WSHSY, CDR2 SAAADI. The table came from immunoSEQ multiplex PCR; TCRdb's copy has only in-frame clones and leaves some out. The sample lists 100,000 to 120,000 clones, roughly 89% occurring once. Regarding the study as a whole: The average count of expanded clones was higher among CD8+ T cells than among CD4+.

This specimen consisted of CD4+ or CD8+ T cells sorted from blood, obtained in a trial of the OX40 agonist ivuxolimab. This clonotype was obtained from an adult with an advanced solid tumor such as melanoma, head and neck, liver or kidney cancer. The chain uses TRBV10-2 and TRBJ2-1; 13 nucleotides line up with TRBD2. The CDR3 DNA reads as TGCGCCACCAGGACTAGCGGGAGTCATGAGCAGTTCTTC. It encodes CATRTSGSHEQFF.